The clone carrying this T cell receptor beta chain was seen a few times. Its antigen is undetermined. After removal of 2 bases from V and 2 bases from J, the junction contained 2 bases not matched to a gene. CDR1 and CDR2 (germline): MGHRA, YSYEKL. CDR3 length: 15 residues. The source of the sample is a study of T-cell memory formation after mild COVID-19. Looking at the study overall: TCR clusters mostly belonged to single donors.

TCRdb fed the 5' RACE reads into MiXCR, producing one record per CDR3 protein. The sample gives a few hundred thousand distinct CDR3 sequences, under 8.5% of which show up once; about 20% is in the top ten. Points from the study as a whole: The finding that pre-infection memory included some responding clones suggested that cross-reactive memory joined. Of the contracting clones, CD4+ ones lay mainly in CM and EM, and CD8+ ones in EMRA. CD4/CD8 balance characterized clones contracting day 15 to 85, and CD4+ skew characterized later expanders.

The TCR sequence derives from a man younger than 35 who had mild COVID-19 (a few samples of this study predate the infection). Cell type and time point are not known. The chain couples TRBV4-1 to TRBJ2-5, with 10 bases aligning to TRBD2. Specimen: PBMCs or a T cell subset sorted from them (not recorded which). CDR3: CASSQPTSGQETQYF. The DNA of the CDR3 is TGCGCCAGCAGCCAACCGACTAGCGGGCAAGAGACCCAGTACTTC.